These 31 T cell receptor beta chains were sequenced from one sample in a study of human thymus T cells. Corrective heart surgery yielded the resections from which the thymus tissue came. Libraries were prepared by immunoSEQ multiplex PCR; TCRdb keeps only in-frame clonotypes and omits some of them. Of some 120,000 clones listed, 90% to 95% are singletons. Sequencing input: thymus tissue. All receptors derive from a boy less than two years old with a congenital heart defect but otherwise immunologically healthy.

This chain uses TRBV19 with TRBJ2-1; 10 nucleotides line up with TRBD1. The CDR3 has 19 amino acids. The germline CDR1 and CDR2 sequences are LNHDA and SQIVND (reference sequence). Trimming took 0 bases from V and 2 from J; bases not matched to a gene: 10. CDR3 nucleotides: TGTGCCAGTAGTATAGAGGATATGGGCGGGACAGGGGCCTACAATGAGCAGTTCTTC. It codes for CASSIEDMGGTGAYNEQFF. The full variable domain, its missing parts supplied by reference TRBV19 and TRBJ2-1, is DGGITQSPKYLFRKEGQNVTLSCEQNLNHDAMYWYRQDPGQGLRLIYYSQIVNDFQKGDIAEGYSVSREKKESFPLTVTSAQKNPTAFYLCASSIEDMGGTGAYNEQFFGPGTRLTVL.

This clone occurred once. The CDR3 sequence: CASSRVPGLARKETQYF. As DNA, the CDR3 is TGTGCCAGCAGCCGAGTTCCGGGACTAGCGAGGAAAGAGACCCAGTACTTC. The chain uses TRBV5-4 and TRBJ2-5; 10 nucleotides line up with TRBD2. V shed 4 bases, J shed 3 bases, and the junction held 12 bases outside the gene matches. The CDR3 length is 17 residues. Germline CDR1 SGHNT, CDR2 YYREEE (reference sequence).

The chain carries TRBV30 and TRBJ1-2; TRBD1 matches at 7 bases. J lost 4 bases, V lost 0 bases, and 11 bases had no gene match. CDR3 length equals 16 residues. The germline V gene encodes CDR1 GTSNPN and CDR2 SVGIG (reference sequence). The CDR3 reads CAWSVPRDRDGYGYTF. The CDR3 coding sequence is TGTGCCTGGAGTGTACCAAGAGACAGGGACGGCTATGGCTACACCTTC.

A remark on this clone: Sequence at one end of the junction differs from germline and may be a read error. J is TRBJ1-3 and V is TRBV30, with D unclear. The CDR3 sequence is 13 residues long. Germline V CDR1 and CDR2: GTSNPN, SVGIG (reference sequence). The CDR3 is CAWSRIAGSTIYF. DNA for the CDR3: TGTGCCTGGTCCCGGATCGCTGGAAGCACCATATATTTT.

The chain is built from TRBV4-2 and TRBJ2-1; perhaps D is TRBD1 or TRBD2 (5 bases each). The germline V gene has CDR1 LGHNA and CDR2 YNFKEQ. The CDR3 has 14 residues. V was pared by 4 bases and J by 7 bases, with 14 bases between. The CDR3 loop is CASSLLGVGNEQFF. The CDR3 DNA follows: TGTGCCAGCAGCCTCCTGGGGGTCGGAAATGAGCAGTTCTTC.

This chain uses TRBV7-9 with TRBJ2-1, with 13 positions matching TRBD2. Per the germline V gene, CDR1 is SEHNR and CDR2 is FQNEAQ (reference sequence). The CDR3 contains 14 residues. Trimming at V came to 5 bases and at J to 8 bases, leaving 3 bases not matched to a gene. The CDR3 here is CASSPGLAGDEQFF. CDR3 sequence (DNA): TGTGCCAGCAGCCCCGGACTAGCGGGGGATGAGCAGTTCTTC.

The chain employs TRBV5-4 and TRBJ2-7; maybe TRBD1 (5 bases). Trimming cost V 4 bases and J 4 bases, with 9 bases left between them. Germline assignment: CDR1 SGHNT and CDR2 YYREEE (reference sequence). The CDR3 consists of 12 residues. DNA of the CDR3: TGTGCCAGCAGCGTGCAGGGTTACGAGCAGTACTTC. This encodes CASSVQGYEQYF. Full variable domain (remainder filled in from reference TRBV5-4 and TRBJ2-7): ETGVTQSPTHLIKTRGQQVTLRCSSQSGHNTVSWYQQALGQGPQFIFQYYREEENGRGNFPPRFSGLQFPNYSSELNVNALELDDSALYLCASSVQGYEQYFGPGTRLTVT.

The chain employs TRBV2 and TRBJ2-1; 9 bases are a match to TRBD2. The germline V gene encodes CDR1 SNHLY and CDR2 FYNNEI. V trimming: 5 bases; J trimming: 8 bases; junction bases outside the gene matches: 25. This CDR3 spans 20 amino acids. CDR3 sequence: CASSLREGSLFAGGPDEQFF. The DNA of the CDR3 is TGTGCCAGCAGTCTCCGGGAAGGGAGCCTGTTTGCGGGGGGGCCGGATGAGCAGTTCTTC.

This clone was detected a few times. The same CDR3 can be traced to other DNA sequences in this sample. The chain recombines TRBV2 with TRBJ1-6, with D possibly being TRBD1 (5 bases). The CDR3 is 13 residues long. V was pared by 7 bases and J by 13 bases, with 17 bases between. Germline CDR1 is SNHLY and CDR2 is FYNNEI. CDR3 residues: CASITRGGGPLHF. Written as DNA, the CDR3 is TGTGCCAGCATCACCCGGGGGGGAGGCCCCCTCCACTTT.

The gene calls are TRBV6-1 and TRBJ1-4; maybe TRBD1 (6 bases). CDR3 length: 17 residues. The V end lost 2 bases, the J end lost 2 bases, and 15 bases lay between the germline ends. Germline V CDR1 and CDR2: MNHNS, SASEGT. CDR3 residues: CASSEHRAGLTNEKLFF. CDR3 nucleotides: TGTGCCAGCAGTGAACACAGGGCAGGTTTGACTAATGAAAAACTGTTTTTT.

The rearrangement links TRBV30 to TRBJ2-7; the match to TRBD1 covers 7 bases. V trimming: 3 bases; J trimming: 7 bases; junction bases outside the gene matches: 12. This CDR3 is built from 14 residues. Germline CDR1 GTSNPN, CDR2 SVGIG (reference sequence). The CDR3 DNA sequence: TGTGCCTGGAGCGCGAAGGGGGCCCCGGGGGAGCAGTACTTC. Translating gives CAWSAKGAPGEQYF.

This sequence joins TRBV10-3 and TRBJ2-6; D not resolved. Per germline, CDR1 ENHRY and CDR2 SYGVKD. Trimming left V 4 bases short and J 4 bases short, with 11 bases between. The CDR3 runs 15 residues. CDR3 DNA sequence: TGTGCCATCAGTGCCCAGCCGGAGGGGGCCAACGTCCTGACTTTC. Amino acid sequence: CAISAQPEGANVLTF.

This clone was recorded once. Compared with germline, one end of the junction differs, possibly owing to a read error. This chain joins TRBV9 and TRBJ2-7, with D possibly TRBD1 on 5 matching bases. The CDR3 is made up of 12 amino acids. Germline V lookup: CDR1 SGDLS, CDR2 YYNGEE. The CDR3 reads CASSVAQALRDF. The CDR3 bases are TGTGCCAGCAGCGTAGCACAGGCCCTTAGGGACTTC.

The chain employs TRBV7-2 and TRBJ1-2; the match to TRBD1 covers 7 bases. V dropped 5 bases and J dropped 5; count of bases not matched to a gene: 11. From germline, CDR1 is SGHTA and CDR2 FQGNSA. CDR3 length: 15 residues. CDR3 sequence reads: CASSPSDRPLYGYTF. The CDR3 DNA reads as TGTGCCAGCAGCCCTTCGGACAGGCCTCTTTATGGCTACACCTTC.

In DNA form, the CDR3 reads TGCGCCAGCAGCCTCGAGGGTGGCAATCAGCCCCAGCATTTT. Amino acids: CASSLEGGNQPQHF. V is TRBV5-1 and J is TRBJ1-5; D call uncertain. From germline, CDR1 is SGHRS and CDR2 YFSETQ. The CDR3 has 14 amino acids. Trimming left V 4 bases short and J 2 bases short, with 10 bases between.

This rearrangement joins TRBV7-2 to TRBJ2-3; D unresolved. Germline V lookup: CDR1 SGHTA, CDR2 FQGNSA. CDR3 length: 14 residues. Trimming removed 5 bases at V and 4 bases at J, with 13 bases between. The CDR3 loop reads CASSLVGCADTQYF. The CDR3 DNA is TGTGCCAGCAGCCTCGTGGGGTGTGCAGATACGCAGTATTTT.

This chain links TRBV28 with TRBJ1-2; possibly TRBD1 for D (5 bases). V was trimmed by 6 bases and J by 2 bases, leaving 13 bases between them. The CDR3 covers 14 residues. Per the germline V gene, CDR1 is MDHEN and CDR2 is SYDVKM. The CDR3 spells CASRPRGINYGYTF. In nucleotides, the CDR3 is TGTGCCAGCAGACCCCGGGGGATCAACTATGGCTACACCTTC.

V is TRBV14 and J is TRBJ1-6; unclear D gene. The CDR3 sequence is 15 residues long. Germline assignment: CDR1 SGHDN and CDR2 FVKESK. Trimming stripped 0 bases from V and 12 bases from J, with 15 bases between. The CDR3 region has the DNA TGTGCCAGCAGCCAAGATCTGCTCTCAACTGAACCCCTCCACTTT. As protein: CASSQDLLSTEPLHF.

This chain uses TRBV5-1 with TRBJ2-7, with D hard to call. Trimming pared 9 bases from V and 0 bases from J, leaving 10 bases between. Germline V gene data show CDR1 as SGHRS and CDR2 as YFSETQ. The CDR3 sequence is 12 residues long. CDR3 sequence: CAIVRSSYEQYF. The CDR3 DNA follows: TGCGCCATAGTCCGAAGCTCCTACGAGCAGTACTTC.

The rearrangement joins TRBV19 to TRBJ2-1; 11 bases map to TRBD2. In germline, CDR1 is LNHDA, CDR2 SQIVND (reference sequence). The CDR3 loop spans 17 amino acids. After removal of 6 bases from V and 10 bases from J, the junction contained 17 bases not matched to a gene. The CDR3, as DNA: TGTGCCAGTAGCACGATACTAGCGGGGGCCCCTCAAGGGGAGCAGTTCTTC. This codes for CASSTILAGAPQGEQFF.

J is TRBJ2-2 and V is TRBV6-4; 8 nucleotides agree with TRBD2. The V segment lost 0 bases and the J segment 6 bases; nucleotides outside the gene matches: 9. The CDR3 is 17 amino acids. The germline V gene has CDR1 MRHNA and CDR2 SNTAGT. The DNA for the CDR3 is TGTGCCAGCAGTGACTCTGGGGCCGGACTAGCTCCCGGGGAGCTGTTTTTT. Amino acids: CASSDSGAGLAPGELFF.

The chain carries TRBV7-3 and TRBJ2-2, with 9 positions matching TRBD1. This CDR3 has 14 residues. Germline loops: CDR1 SGHTA, CDR2 FQGTGA. Unmatched junction bases numbered 3, after V lost 6 bases and J lost 4 bases. The CDR3 coding sequence is TGTGCCAGCAGGGACAGGGGAGGCACCGGGGAGCTGTTTTTT. Amino acids: CASRDRGGTGELFF.

The chain has TRBV4-3 and TRBJ2-3; weak D call: TRBD2 (6 bases). The CDR3 consists of 15 residues. Looked up from germline, CDR1 is LGHNA and CDR2 is YSLEER. V shed 4 bases and J shed 3 bases, with 14 bases lying between them. The CDR3 region is CASSPRLERTDTQYF. The DNA of the CDR3 is TGCGCCAGCAGCCCGAGACTAGAACGGACAGATACGCAGTATTTT.

This clone has a single count. This chain uses TRBV28 with TRBJ1-5, with unresolved D. V lost 6 bases and J lost 0, with 12 bases in between. In germline, CDR1 is MDHEN, CDR2 SYDVKM. The length of the CDR3 is 15 residues. CDR3 amino acids: CASSPSLYSNQPQHF. The CDR3 DNA reads as TGTGCCAGCAGCCCTTCGCTTTATAGCAATCAGCCCCAGCATTTT. Drawing the rest from reference TRBV28 and TRBJ1-5, the complete variable domain is DVKVTQSSRYLVKRTGEKVFLECVQDMDHENMFWYRQDPGLGLRLIYFSYDVKMKEKGDIPEGYSVSREKKERFSLILESASTNQTSMYLCASSPSLYSNQPQHFGDGTRLSIL.

V gene TRBV6-5 combines with J gene TRBJ1-2, with 9 bases that match TRBD1. Germline values: CDR1 MNHEY, CDR2 SVGAGI. V was pared by 6 bases and J by 3 bases, with 2 bases of the junction left unmatched. This CDR3 spans 13 amino acids. The CDR3 loop is CASRGQGDYGYTF. As DNA, the CDR3 is TGTGCCAGCAGGGGACAGGGAGACTATGGCTACACCTTC.

This chain connects TRBV6-5 to TRBJ1-6, with 10 bases matching TRBD1. Germline lookup yields CDR1 MNHEY and CDR2 SVGAGI. J was trimmed by 7 bases and V by 6 bases; bases with no gene match: 3. CDR3 size: 14 residues. The CDR3 is CASSQDRGNSPLHF. Written as DNA, the CDR3 is TGTGCCAGCAGCCAGGACAGGGGGAATTCACCCCTCCACTTT.

The chain links TRBV28 to TRBJ2-2; D unclear. Per germline, CDR1 MDHEN and CDR2 SYDVKM. The CDR3 has 10 residues. The V and J ends lost 8 bases and 5 bases respectively, with 3 bases between them. This CDR3 is CASGTGELFF. The CDR3, as DNA: TGTGCCAGCGGGACCGGGGAGCTGTTTTTT.

V gene TRBV27 combines with J gene TRBJ2-3; D may be TRBD1 or TRBD2 (5 bases each). V was trimmed by 4 bases and J by 4 bases, leaving 12 bases between them. In germline, CDR1 is MNHEY, CDR2 SMNVEV (reference sequence). The CDR3 consists of 14 residues. The CDR3 loop reads CASSCDLGADTQYF. The CDR3, as DNA: TGTGCCAGCAGTTGCGACCTGGGGGCAGATACGCAGTATTTT.

This clone occurred once. V gene TRBV18 combines with J gene TRBJ2-7; the match to TRBD1 covers 10 bases. V shed 6 bases and J 3 bases; nucleotides not matched to a gene: 8. Germline V gene sequence: CDR1 KGHSH, CDR2 LQKENI. The CDR3 spans 15 residues. The CDR3 DNA is TGTGCCAGCTCCCACCCCGGGACAGGGGACTACGAGCAGTACTTC. This gives the protein CASSHPGTGDYEQYF.

The chain links TRBV5-4 to TRBJ2-3, with unresolved D. Germline V gene sequence: CDR1 SGHNT, CDR2 YYREEE (reference sequence). The CDR3 is 12 residues long. V lost 2 bases, J lost 5 bases, and 6 bases lay in between. The CDR3 sequence: CASSFLGDTQYF. The CDR3 DNA sequence: TGTGCCAGCAGCTTTCTGGGAGATACGCAGTATTTT.

The gene calls are TRBV28 and TRBJ2-1, with D perhaps being TRBD1 or TRBD2 (5 bases each). In germline, CDR1 is MDHEN, CDR2 SYDVKM. V was shortened by 5 bases and J by 6 bases, with 23 bases between the two germline ends. The CDR3 spans 17 residues. The CDR3 is CASSPPRRAGLCNEQFF. The CDR3 nucleotides are TGTGCCAGCAGTCCCCCTCGGCGGGCAGGGCTTTGCAATGAGCAGTTCTTC.